This T cell receptor (beta chain) was observed in a study of cytomegalovirus exposure and HLA in healthy donors. This clone was detected a few times. Its antigen is unknown. Primers included in the PCR were 60 Vbeta and 13 Jbeta primers. Method: immunoSEQ multiplex PCR; TCRdb's copy keeps in-frame clones and lacks some. The sample contains about 230,000 clones, 82% of which appear only once. Trimming removed 6 bases at V and 3 bases at J, with 15 bases between. In germline, CDR1 is MNHEY, CDR2 SVGAGI. There are 15 residues in the CDR3. Study-level results: Data from an earlier analysis indicated that most TCR beta V segments were productive either about 87% or about 30% of the time.

The specimen was PBMCs. The TCR comes from a woman between 40 and 50 years old in good health and CMV-seronegative. This chain joins TRBV6-5 and TRBJ1-3; D not resolved. CDR3 region: CASSSRRGGGNTIYF. In DNA, the CDR3 is TGTGCCAGCAGCTCAAGGCGGGGAGGTGGAAACACCATATATTTT.